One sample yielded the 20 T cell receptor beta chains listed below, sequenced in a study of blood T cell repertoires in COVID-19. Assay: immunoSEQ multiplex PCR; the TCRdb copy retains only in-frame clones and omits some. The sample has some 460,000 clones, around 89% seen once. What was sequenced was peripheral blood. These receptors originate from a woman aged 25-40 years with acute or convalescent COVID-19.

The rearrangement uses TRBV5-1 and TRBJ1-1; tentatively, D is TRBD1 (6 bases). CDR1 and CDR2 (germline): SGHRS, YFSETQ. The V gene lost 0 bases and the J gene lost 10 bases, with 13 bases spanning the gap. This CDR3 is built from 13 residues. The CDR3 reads CASSLVITGPAFF. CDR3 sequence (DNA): TGCGCCAGCAGCTTGGTTATAACAGGGCCAGCTTTCTTT.

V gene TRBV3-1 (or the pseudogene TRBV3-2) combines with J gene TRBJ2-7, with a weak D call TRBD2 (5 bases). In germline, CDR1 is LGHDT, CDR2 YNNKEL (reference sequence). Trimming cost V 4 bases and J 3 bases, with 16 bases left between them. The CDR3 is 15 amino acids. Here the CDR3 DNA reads TGTGCCAGCAGCCGGACTCCTAGTCCCTACTACGAGCAGTACTTC. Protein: CASSRTPSPYYEQYF.

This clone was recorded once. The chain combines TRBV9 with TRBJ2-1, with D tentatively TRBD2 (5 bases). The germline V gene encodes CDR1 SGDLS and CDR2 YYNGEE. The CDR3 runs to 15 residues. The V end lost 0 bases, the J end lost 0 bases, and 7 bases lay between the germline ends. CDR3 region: CASSVVGSSYNEQFF. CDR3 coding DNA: TGTGCCAGCAGCGTAGTGGGGAGCTCCTACAATGAGCAGTTCTTC.

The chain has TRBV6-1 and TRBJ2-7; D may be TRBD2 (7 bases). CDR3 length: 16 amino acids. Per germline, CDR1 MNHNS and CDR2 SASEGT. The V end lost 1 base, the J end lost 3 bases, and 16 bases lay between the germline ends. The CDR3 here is CASSEGWGGANYEQYF. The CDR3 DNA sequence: TGTGCCAGCAGTGAAGGTTGGGGGGGGGCCAACTACGAGCAGTACTTC.

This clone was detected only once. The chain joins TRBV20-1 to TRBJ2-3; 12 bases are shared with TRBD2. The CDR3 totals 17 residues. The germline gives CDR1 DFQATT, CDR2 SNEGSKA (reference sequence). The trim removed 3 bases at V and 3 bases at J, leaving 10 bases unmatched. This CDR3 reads CSASSSGGAGRTDTQYF. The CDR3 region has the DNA TGCAGTGCTAGTTCTAGCGGGGGGGCCGGTAGAACAGATACGCAGTATTTT.

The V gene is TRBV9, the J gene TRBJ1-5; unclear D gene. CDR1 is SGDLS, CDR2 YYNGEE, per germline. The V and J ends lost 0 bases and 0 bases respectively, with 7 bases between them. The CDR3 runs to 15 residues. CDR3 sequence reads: CASSVGVNSNQPQHF. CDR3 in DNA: TGTGCCAGCAGCGTAGGAGTAAATAGCAATCAGCCCCAGCATTTT. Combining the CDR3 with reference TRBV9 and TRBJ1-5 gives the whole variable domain DSGVTQTPKHLITATGQRVTLRCSPRSGDLSVYWYQQSLDQGLQFLIQYYNGEERAKGNILERFSAQQFPDLHSELNLSSLELGDSALYFCASSVGVNSNQPQHFGDGTRLSIL.

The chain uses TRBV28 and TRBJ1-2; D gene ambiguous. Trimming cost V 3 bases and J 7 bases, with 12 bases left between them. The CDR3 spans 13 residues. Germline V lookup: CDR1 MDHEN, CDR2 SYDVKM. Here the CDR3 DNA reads TGTGCCAGCAGTTTGCGGTCTTCGTCTGGCTACACCTTC. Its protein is CASSLRSSSGYTF.

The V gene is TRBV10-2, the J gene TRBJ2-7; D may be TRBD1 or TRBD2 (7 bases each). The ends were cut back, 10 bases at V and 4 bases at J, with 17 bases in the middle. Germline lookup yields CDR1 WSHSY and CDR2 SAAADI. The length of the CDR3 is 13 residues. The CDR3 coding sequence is TGCGCCACCAGGGGGGGAAGCGGTTACGAGCAGTACTTC. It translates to CATRGGSGYEQYF.

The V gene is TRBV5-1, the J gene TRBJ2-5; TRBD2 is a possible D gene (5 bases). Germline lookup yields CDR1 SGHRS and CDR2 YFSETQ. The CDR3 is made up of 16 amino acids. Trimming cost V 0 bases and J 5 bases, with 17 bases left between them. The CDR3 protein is CASSLGMRAGVETQYF. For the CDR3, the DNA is TGCGCCAGCAGCTTGGGCATGCGGGCTGGGGTGGAGACCCAGTACTTC. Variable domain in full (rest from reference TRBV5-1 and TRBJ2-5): KAGVTQTPRYLIKTRGQQVTLSCSPISGHRSVSWYQQTPGQGLQFLFEYFSETQRNKGNFPGRFSGRQFSNSRSEMNVSTLELGDSALYLCASSLGMRAGVETQYFGPGTRLLVL.

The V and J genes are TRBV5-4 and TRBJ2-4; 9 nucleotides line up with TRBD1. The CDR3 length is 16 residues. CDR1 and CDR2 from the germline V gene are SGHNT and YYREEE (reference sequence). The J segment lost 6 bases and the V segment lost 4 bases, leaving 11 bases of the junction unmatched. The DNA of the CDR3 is TGTGCCAGCAGCCCACAGGGGGGACAGGGACCAAACATTCAGTACTTC. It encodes CASSPQGGQGPNIQYF. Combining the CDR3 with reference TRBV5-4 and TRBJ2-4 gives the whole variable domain ETGVTQSPTHLIKTRGQQVTLRCSSQSGHNTVSWYQQALGQGPQFIFQYYREEENGRGNFPPRFSGLQFPNYSSELNVNALELDDSALYLCASSPQGGQGPNIQYFGAGTRLSVL.

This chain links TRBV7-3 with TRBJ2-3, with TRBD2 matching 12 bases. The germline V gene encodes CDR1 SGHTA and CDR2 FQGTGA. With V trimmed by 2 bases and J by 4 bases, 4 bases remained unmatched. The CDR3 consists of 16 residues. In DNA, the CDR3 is TGTGCCAGCAGCTTACTAGCGGGGGGGCTCGCAGATACGCAGTATTTT. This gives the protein CASSLLAGGLADTQYF.

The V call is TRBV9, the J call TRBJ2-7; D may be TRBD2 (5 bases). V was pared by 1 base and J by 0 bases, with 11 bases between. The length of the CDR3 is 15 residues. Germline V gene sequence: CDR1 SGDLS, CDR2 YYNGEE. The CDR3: CASSVRSGLSYEQYF. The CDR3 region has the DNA TGTGCCAGCAGCGTACGGAGCGGTCTCTCCTACGAGCAGTACTTC.

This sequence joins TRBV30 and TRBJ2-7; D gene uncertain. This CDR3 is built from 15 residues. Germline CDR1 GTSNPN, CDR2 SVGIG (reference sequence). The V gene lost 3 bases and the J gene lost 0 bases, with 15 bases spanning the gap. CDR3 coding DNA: TGTGCCTGGAGGGCCGCGGTCCCGAGCTCCTACGAGCAGTACTTC. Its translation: CAWRAAVPSSYEQYF. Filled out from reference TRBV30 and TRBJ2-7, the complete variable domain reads SQTIHQWPATLVQPVGSPLSLECTVEGTSNPNLYWYRQAAGRGLQLLFYSVGIGQISSEVPQNLSASRPQDRQFILSSKKLLLSDSGFYLCAWRAAVPSSYEQYFGPGTRLTVT.

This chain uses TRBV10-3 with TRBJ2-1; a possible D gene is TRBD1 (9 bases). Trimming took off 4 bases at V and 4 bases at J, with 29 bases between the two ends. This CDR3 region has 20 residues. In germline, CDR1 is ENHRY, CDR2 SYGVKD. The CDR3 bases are TGTGCCATCAGTGGGGAAATATTTACGGGGGGGGACAGGGCATACAATGAGCAGTTCTTC. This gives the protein CAISGEIFTGGDRAYNEQFF.

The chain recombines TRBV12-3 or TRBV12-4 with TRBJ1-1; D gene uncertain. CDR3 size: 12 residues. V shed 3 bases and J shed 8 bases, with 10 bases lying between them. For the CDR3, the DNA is TGTGCCAGCAGTTTTGCGGGGTCAGAAGCTTTCTTT. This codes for CASSFAGSEAFF.

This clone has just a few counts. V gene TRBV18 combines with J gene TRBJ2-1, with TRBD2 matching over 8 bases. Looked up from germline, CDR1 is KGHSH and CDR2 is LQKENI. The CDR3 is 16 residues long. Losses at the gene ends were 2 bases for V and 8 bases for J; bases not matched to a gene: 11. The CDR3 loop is CASSPGWSGGAYEQFF. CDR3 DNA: TGTGCCAGCTCACCAGGGTGGAGCGGGGGTGCGTATGAGCAGTTCTTC.

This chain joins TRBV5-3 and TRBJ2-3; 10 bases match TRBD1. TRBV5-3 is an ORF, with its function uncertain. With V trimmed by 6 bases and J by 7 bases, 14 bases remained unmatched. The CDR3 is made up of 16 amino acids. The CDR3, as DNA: TGTGCCAGAATCCCGGGACAGGGGAACCAGCCGTATACGCAGTATTTT. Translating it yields CARIPGQGNQPYTQYF.

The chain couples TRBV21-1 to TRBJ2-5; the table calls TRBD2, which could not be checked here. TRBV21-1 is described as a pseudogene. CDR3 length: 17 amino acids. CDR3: CASSKAGLAGDQETQYF. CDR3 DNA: TGTGCCAGCAGCAAAGCCGGTCTAGCGGGGGACCAAGAGACCCAGTACTTC.

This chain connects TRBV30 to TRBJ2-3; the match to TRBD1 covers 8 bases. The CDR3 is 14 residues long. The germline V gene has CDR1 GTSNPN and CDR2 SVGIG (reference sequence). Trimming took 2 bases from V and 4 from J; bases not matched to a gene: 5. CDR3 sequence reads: CAWSPGGNADTQYF. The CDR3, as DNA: TGTGCCTGGAGTCCAGGGGGCAATGCAGATACGCAGTATTTT.

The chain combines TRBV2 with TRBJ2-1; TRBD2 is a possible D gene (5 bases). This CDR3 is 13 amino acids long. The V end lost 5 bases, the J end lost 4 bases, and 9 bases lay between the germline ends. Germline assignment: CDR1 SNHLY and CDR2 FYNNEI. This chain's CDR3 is CASSSSGYNEQFF. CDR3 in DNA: TGTGCCAGCAGTTCCAGCGGATACAATGAGCAGTTCTTC.